The rows below give T cell receptor beta chains drawn from one sample of a study of beta chain features in type 1 diabetes. Sequencing used immunoSEQ multiplex PCR; TCRdb keeps in-frame clones, though not all of them. The sample gives under 900,000 clones, about a sixth of which show up once; 0.02% to 0.025% is in the top ten. The sequencing input was naive CD4+ T cells from blood. These receptors were taken from a woman between 18 and 29 years old in good health. Each CDR3 is given with its conserved first and last residue. The order of the fields is clone size, D gene, V gene, J gene, CDR3 protein, CDR3 DNA. A D gene is named only where the DNA matches it firmly. A row's size may be missing; if present it is once, few, many or a size class.

clone size: few; D gene: TRBD1; V gene: TRBV28; J gene: TRBJ2-1; CDR3 protein: CASSKGQQVNEQFF; CDR3 DNA: TGTGCCAGCAGTAAGGGACAGCAAGTCAATGAGCAGTTCTTC
clone size: NA; D gene: NA; V gene: TRBV7-9; J gene: TRBJ2-7; CDR3 protein: CASSSGPTFYEQYF; CDR3 DNA: TGTGCCAGCAGCTCGGGGCCCACGTTCTACGAGCAGTACTTC
clone size: NA; D gene: NA; V gene: TRBV19; J gene: TRBJ1-1; CDR3 protein: CAGRTGTEAFF; CDR3 DNA: TGTGCCGGAAGAACAGGGACTGAAGCTTTCTTT
clone size: NA; D gene: NA; V gene: TRBV7-2; J gene: TRBJ2-5; CDR3 protein: CASTPNRVRETQYF; CDR3 DNA: TGTGCCAGCACCCCAAACAGGGTTAGAGAGACCCAGTACTTC
clone size: few; D gene: TRBD1; V gene: TRBV6-1; J gene: TRBJ1-5; CDR3 protein: CASRRPGQGDQPQHF; CDR3 DNA: TGTGCCAGCAGGCGACCGGGACAGGGTGATCAGCCCCAGCATTTT
clone size: few; D gene: NA; V gene: TRBV4-3; J gene: TRBJ2-2; CDR3 protein: CASSQEVRGQSGELFF; CDR3 DNA: TGCGCCAGCAGCCAAGAGGTCAGGGGCCAATCCGGGGAGCTGTTTTTT
clone size: NA; D gene: NA; V gene: TRBV6-5; J gene: TRBJ1-2; CDR3 protein: CASSYKARGGYTF; CDR3 DNA: TGTGCCAGCAGTTATAAGGCCAGAGGAGGCTACACCTTC
clone size: NA; D gene: NA; V gene: TRBV5-1; J gene: TRBJ2-1; CDR3 protein: CASSLVSRDNEQFF; CDR3 DNA: TGCGCCAGCAGCTTGGTCTCCCGGGACAATGAGCAGTTCTTC
clone size: NA; D gene: TRBD2; V gene: TRBV7-2; J gene: TRBJ2-1; CDR3 protein: CASSLEGGRAYEQFF; CDR3 DNA: TGTGCCAGCAGCTTGGAGGGCGGGAGGGCCTATGAGCAGTTCTTC
clone size: NA; D gene: NA; V gene: TRBV11-3; J gene: TRBJ2-1; CDR3 protein: CASSRTPGRLDEQFF; CDR3 DNA: TGTGCCAGCAGCCGGACCCCCGGAAGGCTCGATGAGCAGTTCTTC
clone size: few; D gene: NA; V gene: TRBV2; J gene: TRBJ2-1; CDR3 protein: CASNDIPGVYNEQFF; CDR3 DNA: TGTGCCAGCAACGACATCCCTGGGGTTTACAATGAGCAGTTCTTC
clone size: NA; D gene: NA; V gene: TRBV28; J gene: TRBJ2-7; CDR3 protein: CASSLNMHPADYAYEQYF; CDR3 DNA: TGTGCCAGCAGTTTAAACATGCACCCAGCGGATTACGCCTACGAGCAGTACTTC
clone size: NA; D gene: NA; V gene: TRBV7-9; J gene: TRBJ2-1; CDR3 protein: CASGENSEQFF; CDR3 DNA: TGTGCCAGCGGGGAGAACTCGGAGCAGTTCTTC
clone size: few; D gene: NA; V gene: TRBV29-1; J gene: TRBJ1-1; CDR3 protein: CSVESGRQAFF; CDR3 DNA: TGCAGCGTTGAATCAGGAAGACAAGCTTTCTTT
clone size: NA; D gene: NA; V gene: TRBV29-1; J gene: TRBJ2-1; CDR3 protein: CSVGYPRVAGYNEQFF; CDR3 DNA: TGCAGCGTTGGTTACCCAAGGGTGGCTGGTTACAATGAGCAGTTCTTC
clone size: few; D gene: NA; V gene: TRBV5-4; J gene: TRBJ1-1; CDR3 protein: CASSFSENTEAFF; CDR3 DNA: TGTGCCAGCAGCTTCTCGGAAAACACTGAAGCTTTCTTT
clone size: few; D gene: NA; V gene: TRBV11-2; J gene: TRBJ1-1; CDR3 protein: CASSLPIDPGCCTEAFF; CDR3 DNA: TGTGCCAGCAGCCTACCGATAGACCCGGGATGCTGCACTGAAGCTTTCTTT
clone size: few; D gene: NA; V gene: TRBV6-5; J gene: TRBJ2-5; CDR3 protein: CASSYSMAAETQYF; CDR3 DNA: TGTGCCAGCAGTTACTCGATGGCAGCAGAGACCCAGTACTTC
clone size: NA; D gene: NA; V gene: TRBV5-1; J gene: TRBJ2-2; CDR3 protein: CASSLVPGELFF; CDR3 DNA: TGCGCCAGCAGCTTAGTCCCCGGGGAGCTGTTTTTT
clone size: NA; D gene: TRBD1; V gene: TRBV7-6; J gene: TRBJ2-3; CDR3 protein: CASSLGTVSTDTQYF; CDR3 DNA: TGTGCCAGCAGCTTGGGGACAGTTAGCACAGATACGCAGTATTTT
clone size: few; D gene: NA; V gene: TRBV27; J gene: TRBJ2-7; CDR3 protein: CASSLSFPGYEQYF; CDR3 DNA: TGTGCCAGCAGTTTATCGTTCCCAGGCTACGAGCAGTACTTC
clone size: few; D gene: TRBD2; V gene: TRBV7-3; J gene: TRBJ2-3; CDR3 protein: CASSTRPGLAASDTQYF; CDR3 DNA: TGTGCCAGCAGCACTAGACCGGGACTAGCGGCCTCAGATACGCAGTATTTT
clone size: few; D gene: TRBD1; V gene: TRBV4-3; J gene: TRBJ1-4; CDR3 protein: CASSQARDRVSEKLFF; CDR3 DNA: TGCGCCAGCAGCCAAGCTCGGGACAGGGTTTCTGAAAAACTGTTTTTT
clone size: few; D gene: TRBD1; V gene: TRBV19; J gene: TRBJ1-1; CDR3 protein: CASSKPRTGRDTEAFF; CDR3 DNA: TGTGCCAGTAGTAAGCCGCGGACAGGGAGGGACACTGAAGCTTTCTTT
clone size: few; D gene: TRBD1; V gene: TRBV7-6; J gene: TRBJ1-2; CDR3 protein: CASSWGTGNGYTF; CDR3 DNA: TGTGCCAGCAGCTGGGGGACAGGAAATGGCTACACCTTC
clone size: few; D gene: NA; V gene: TRBV15; J gene: TRBJ2-7; CDR3 protein: CATSRGLEGLVYEQYF; CDR3 DNA: TGTGCCACCAGCAGGGGATTAGAGGGCTTGGTCTACGAGCAGTACTTC
clone size: NA; D gene: TRBD1; V gene: TRBV27; J gene: TRBJ1-5; CDR3 protein: CASSLTGQGIAWDQPQHF; CDR3 DNA: TGTGCCAGCAGTTTAACGGGACAGGGTATCGCGTGGGATCAGCCCCAGCATTTT
clone size: NA; D gene: NA; V gene: TRBV29-1; J gene: TRBJ2-5; CDR3 protein: CSVDDYGETQYF; CDR3 DNA: TGCAGCGTTGATGACTACGGAGAGACCCAGTACTTC
clone size: NA; D gene: TRBD2; V gene: TRBV7-2; J gene: TRBJ2-3; CDR3 protein: CASGSGRPRTDTQYF; CDR3 DNA: TGTGCCAGCGGCAGCGGGAGGCCCCGCACAGATACGCAGTATTTT
clone size: NA; D gene: TRBD1; V gene: TRBV5-1; J gene: TRBJ2-6; CDR3 protein: CASSPWAGGATGANVLTF; CDR3 DNA: TGCGCCAGCAGCCCTTGGGCAGGGGGCGCTACTGGGGCCAACGTCCTGACTTTC
clone size: NA; D gene: NA; V gene: TRBV11-2; J gene: TRBJ2-7; CDR3 protein: CASSLAPPPYEQYF; CDR3 DNA: TGTGCCAGCAGCTTAGCACCCCCTCCCTACGAGCAGTACTTC
clone size: NA; D gene: NA; V gene: TRBV20-1; J gene: TRBJ2-1; CDR3 protein: CSARIREKFF; CDR3 DNA: TGCAGTGCTAGGATTAGAGAGAAGTTCTTC
clone size: NA; D gene: NA; V gene: TRBV11-1; J gene: TRBJ1-3; CDR3 protein: CASSKGPNSGNTIYF; CDR3 DNA: TGTGCCAGCAGCAAAGGACCCAACTCTGGAAACACCATATATTTT
clone size: few; D gene: NA; V gene: TRBV29-1; J gene: TRBJ1-5; CDR3 protein: CSPRGDQPQHF; CDR3 DNA: TGCAGCCCTCGGGGAGATCAGCCCCAGCATTTT
clone size: few; D gene: TRBD1; V gene: TRBV7-2; J gene: TRBJ1-5; CDR3 protein: CASSQDRAQPQHF; CDR3 DNA: TGTGCCAGCAGCCAGGACAGGGCTCAGCCCCAGCATTTT
clone size: NA; D gene: TRBD2; V gene: TRBV27; J gene: TRBJ2-7; CDR3 protein: CASSSTSGRYEQYF; CDR3 DNA: TGTGCCAGCAGTTCGACTAGCGGGAGATACGAGCAGTACTTC
clone size: NA; D gene: NA; V gene: TRBV27; J gene: TRBJ1-5; CDR3 protein: CASSFDHNGNQPQHF; CDR3 DNA: TGTGCCAGCAGTTTCGACCACAACGGGAATCAGCCCCAGCATTTT
clone size: NA; D gene: TRBD2; V gene: TRBV15; J gene: TRBJ2-7; CDR3 protein: CATRSTGLADEQYF; CDR3 DNA: TGTGCCACCAGGAGCACGGGACTAGCGGACGAGCAGTACTTC
clone size: few; D gene: TRBD1; V gene: TRBV28; J gene: TRBJ1-5; CDR3 protein: CASSRDRGDQPQHF; CDR3 DNA: TGTGCCAGCAGCCGTGACAGGGGGGACCAGCCCCAGCATTTT
clone size: NA; D gene: NA; V gene: TRBV21-1; J gene: TRBJ2-3; CDR3 protein: CASSKERGHKITDTQYF; CDR3 DNA: TGTGCCAGCAGCAAAGAAAGAGGACATAAGATCACAGATACGCAGTATTTT
clone size: few; D gene: NA; V gene: TRBV27; J gene: TRBJ2-7; CDR3 protein: CASSPGAYEQYF; CDR3 DNA: TGTGCCAGCAGTCCAGGGGCCTACGAGCAGTACTTC
clone size: few; D gene: TRBD1; V gene: TRBV6-1; J gene: TRBJ1-5; CDR3 protein: CASSWTGRHQPQHF; CDR3 DNA: TGTGCCAGCAGTTGGACAGGGAGACATCAGCCCCAGCATTTT
clone size: NA; D gene: TRBD2; V gene: TRBV6-1; J gene: TRBJ2-1; CDR3 protein: CASSFFTREWSEQFF; CDR3 DNA: TGTGCCAGCAGTTTCTTCACGCGGGAGTGGAGTGAGCAGTTCTTC
clone size: NA; D gene: TRBD1; V gene: TRBV7-6; J gene: TRBJ2-1; CDR3 protein: CASSFLTGGYSEQFF; CDR3 DNA: TGTGCCAGCAGCTTTCTCACAGGGGGCTATAGTGAGCAGTTCTTC
clone size: few; D gene: NA; V gene: TRBV7-2; J gene: TRBJ2-2; CDR3 protein: CASSSLLGGELFF; CDR3 DNA: TGTGCCAGCAGCTCCCTTTTAGGCGGGGAGCTGTTTTTT
clone size: few; D gene: TRBD2; V gene: TRBV6-5; J gene: TRBJ2-7; CDR3 protein: CASSRIGGGSYEQYF; CDR3 DNA: TGTGCCAGCAGCCGGATTGGCGGGGGCTCCTACGAGCAGTACTTC
clone size: NA; D gene: NA; V gene: TRBV28; J gene: TRBJ2-7; CDR3 protein: CASSGPGDIEQYF; CDR3 DNA: TGTGCCAGCAGTGGCCCGGGGGACATCGAGCAGTACTTC
clone size: many; D gene: NA; V gene: TRBV28; J gene: TRBJ2-4; CDR3 protein: CASSPDPGFGNIQYF; CDR3 DNA: TGTGCCAGCAGTCCAGACCCGGGATTCGGTAACATTCAGTACTTC
clone size: few; D gene: TRBD1; V gene: TRBV7-2; J gene: TRBJ2-2; CDR3 protein: CASSSQGGLKTGELFF; CDR3 DNA: TGTGCCAGCAGCTCACAGGGGGGATTGAAGACCGGGGAGCTGTTTTTT
clone size: few; D gene: TRBD2; V gene: TRBV6-5; J gene: TRBJ2-7; CDR3 protein: CASTPGAGGSYEQYF; CDR3 DNA: TGTGCCAGCACTCCAGGGGCGGGAGGCTCCTACGAGCAGTACTTC
clone size: few; D gene: NA; V gene: TRBV6-6; J gene: TRBJ2-1; CDR3 protein: CASELTGSYNEQFF; CDR3 DNA: TGTGCCAGCGAATTAACTGGCTCCTACAATGAGCAGTTCTTC
clone size: NA; D gene: NA; V gene: TRBV7-9; J gene: TRBJ2-5; CDR3 protein: CASSLTTEKETQYF; CDR3 DNA: TGTGCCAGCAGCTTAACGACAGAGAAAGAGACCCAGTACTTC
clone size: NA; D gene: TRBD2; V gene: TRBV18; J gene: TRBJ2-7; CDR3 protein: CASSPGLADYEQYF; CDR3 DNA: TGTGCCAGCTCACCGGGACTAGCGGACTACGAGCAGTACTTC
clone size: NA; D gene: TRBD2; V gene: TRBV7-2; J gene: TRBJ2-3; CDR3 protein: CASSLLGGSGTDTQYF; CDR3 DNA: TGTGCCAGCAGCTTACTGGGCGGGAGCGGCACAGATACGCAGTATTTT
clone size: NA; D gene: TRBD1; V gene: TRBV7-3; J gene: TRBJ1-2; CDR3 protein: CASSRKQGNYGYTF; CDR3 DNA: TGTGCCAGCAGCCGAAAACAGGGGAACTATGGCTACACCTTC
clone size: NA; D gene: TRBD2; V gene: TRBV2; J gene: TRBJ2-2; CDR3 protein: CASKTAGTSTGELFF; CDR3 DNA: TGTGCCAGCAAGACTGCCGGGACTAGCACCGGGGAGCTGTTTTTT
clone size: few; D gene: TRBD1; V gene: TRBV27; J gene: TRBJ2-7; CDR3 protein: CASSFGLGDRGIDEQYF; CDR3 DNA: TGTGCCAGCAGTTTTGGGCTCGGGGACAGGGGTATAGACGAGCAGTACTTC
clone size: NA; D gene: TRBD2; V gene: TRBV6-1; J gene: TRBJ2-3; CDR3 protein: CASRRTSGNTDTQYF; CDR3 DNA: TGTGCCAGCAGACGGACTAGCGGGAACACAGATACGCAGTATTTT
clone size: few; D gene: TRBD1; V gene: TRBV19; J gene: TRBJ2-6; CDR3 protein: CASSLRPGQRKSGANVLTF; CDR3 DNA: TGTGCCAGTAGCCTGAGACCGGGACAGAGAAAATCTGGGGCCAACGTCCTGACTTTC
clone size: NA; D gene: TRBD2; V gene: TRBV2; J gene: TRBJ2-4; CDR3 protein: CASSEVRGVAKNIQYF; CDR3 DNA: TGTGCCAGCAGTGAAGTCCGGGGGGTAGCCAAAAACATTCAGTACTTC